This TCR beta chain derives from a study of beta chain features in type 1 diabetes (dated by TCRdb to 2016 to 2019). Notes on the research overall: Mean age, gender distribution, total cell number and subset yield were not different between patients and healthy donors. A total of roughly 98,000,000 sorted cells were examined across all samples, and a strong correlation was observed between cell number per subset and RNA yield. Regulatory and stem cell-like memory subsets were isolated from only 8 patients and about 8 healthy donors, whereas naive and central memory subsets came from all 28 donors. The study compared TCRB repertoires of sorted circulating CD4+ T cell subsets between recently diagnosed type 1 diabetes patients and matched healthy donors. Overall results and qualifications from the work: Fewer insertions and more nucleotide deletions at VDJ recombination sites were observed in patients with type 1 diabetes, implying thymic rearrangement abnormalities. PCR may preferentially amplify shorter templates, but because patient and control samples were amplified and corrected together, any resulting skew would affect both groups equally. Naive, central memory and regulatory TCRB repertoires appeared more similar among patients than among healthy donors. Because cDNA rather than genomic DNA was sequenced, highly expressing activated cells could have been over-represented, although no difference in activation and CD3 levels was found between groups. Because small numbers of individuals were included in the HLA sub-analyses, any influence of HLA type on TCRB rearrangement was left unresolved. In all four CD4+ subsets, TCRB CDR3 length was moderately but significantly shorter in type 1 diabetes patients.

There are a few counts of this clone. Its cognate antigen has yet to be identified. No much larger clone exists at a distance of one base, and base qualities are not known. Each donor gave one peripheral blood draw, around 0.12 L on average, collected into heparinised tubes. A BD FACSAria II and a panel including CD45RO, CCR7, CD25, CD127, CD95 and CD27 were used to sort naive, central memory, regulatory and stem cell-like memory CD4+ T cells. A purity above 95% was achieved for all sorted populations. Right away, PBMCs were isolated by Lymphoprep density gradient centrifugation and were stained directly, with no culture step. So that batch effects would be minimized, each experiment stained and sorted samples in pairs, pairing one healthy donor with one patient. All of the isolated RNA was reverse transcribed with the High Capacity cDNA Reverse Transcription Kit, so expressed TCRB transcripts were sequenced. Naive, central memory and regulatory T cell samples underwent deep immunoSEQ sequencing, averaging around 3.7 million total reads per sample. Sorted cells were lysed in RLT buffer and RNA was extracted with DNase-treated RNeasy Micro or Mini kits, depending on cell number. To prevent cross-contamination, every cell subset was processed on its own, while patient and healthy donor samples were processed together. Using the immunoSEQ multiplex PCR, TCRB sequences were amplified from cDNA into 87-bp fragments spanning the CDR3 region. Amplicons were sequenced on the Illumina HiSeq platform. On the authors' methods: PCR bias was computationally corrected using synthetic template baselines, reads within Hamming distance 2 were collapsed, and singletons that could not be merged were discarded. Reads were aligned to IMGT to assign V, D and J genes, CDR3 length, and insertions or deletions at six rearrangement sites. Within each subset, clonotype counts were normalized to the number of sorted cells before true diversity and Gini coefficients were calculated with the tcR R package. The overlap coefficient, calculated on TCRB nucleotide sequences, was used to measure repertoire sharing. As a proxy for the pre-selection repertoire, out-of-frame TCRB sequences from naive cells were analyzed. Sourced from immuneACCESS, this table was stored by TCRdb with only in-frame sequences that have V and J called. A share of the clones is absent; for the studies checked, an unresolved V gene accounts for under half, and the remainder has no known explanation. The V and J calls and clone size were taken over from that table, and D and trimming were inferred from the DNA. This sample is represented by 500,000 to 700,000 clones; around 15% of them were singletons. The ten top clones hold about 0.087% of the sample.

The source of this sequence is a man between 18 and 35 years old in good health. Material for sequencing was naive CD4+ T cells from blood. Taken with the paper, the label for cell subset or site translates to: true naive CD4+ T cells.

The DNA sequence is as follows: TGCAGCGTTGTAAGGTCCCAACGATTCTTATACACTGAAGCTTTCTTT. Its product reads: CSVVRSQRFLYTEAFF. Recombination joined TRBV29-1 with TRBJ1-1; the D gene cannot be named for sure. V was cut back by 4 bases and J by 3 bases, leaving a gap of 21 bases between them. Including cysteine and phenylalanine, the CDR3 has 16 amino acids. Just the 48-base CDR3 DNA is kept, in frame starting at base 1. The germline V gene specifies SQVTM as CDR1 and ANQGSEA as CDR2.